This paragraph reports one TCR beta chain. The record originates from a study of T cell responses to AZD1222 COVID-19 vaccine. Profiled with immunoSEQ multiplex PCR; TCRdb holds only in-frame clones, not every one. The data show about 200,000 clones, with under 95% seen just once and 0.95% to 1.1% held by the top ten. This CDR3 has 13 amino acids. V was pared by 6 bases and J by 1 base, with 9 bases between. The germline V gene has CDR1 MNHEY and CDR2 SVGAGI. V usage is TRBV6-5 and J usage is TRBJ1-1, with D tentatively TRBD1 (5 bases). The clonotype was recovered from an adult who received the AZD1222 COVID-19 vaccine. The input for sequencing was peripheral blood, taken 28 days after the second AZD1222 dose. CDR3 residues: CASRGTANTEAFF. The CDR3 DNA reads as TGTGCCAGCAGGGGGACGGCGAACACTGAAGCTTTCTTT.